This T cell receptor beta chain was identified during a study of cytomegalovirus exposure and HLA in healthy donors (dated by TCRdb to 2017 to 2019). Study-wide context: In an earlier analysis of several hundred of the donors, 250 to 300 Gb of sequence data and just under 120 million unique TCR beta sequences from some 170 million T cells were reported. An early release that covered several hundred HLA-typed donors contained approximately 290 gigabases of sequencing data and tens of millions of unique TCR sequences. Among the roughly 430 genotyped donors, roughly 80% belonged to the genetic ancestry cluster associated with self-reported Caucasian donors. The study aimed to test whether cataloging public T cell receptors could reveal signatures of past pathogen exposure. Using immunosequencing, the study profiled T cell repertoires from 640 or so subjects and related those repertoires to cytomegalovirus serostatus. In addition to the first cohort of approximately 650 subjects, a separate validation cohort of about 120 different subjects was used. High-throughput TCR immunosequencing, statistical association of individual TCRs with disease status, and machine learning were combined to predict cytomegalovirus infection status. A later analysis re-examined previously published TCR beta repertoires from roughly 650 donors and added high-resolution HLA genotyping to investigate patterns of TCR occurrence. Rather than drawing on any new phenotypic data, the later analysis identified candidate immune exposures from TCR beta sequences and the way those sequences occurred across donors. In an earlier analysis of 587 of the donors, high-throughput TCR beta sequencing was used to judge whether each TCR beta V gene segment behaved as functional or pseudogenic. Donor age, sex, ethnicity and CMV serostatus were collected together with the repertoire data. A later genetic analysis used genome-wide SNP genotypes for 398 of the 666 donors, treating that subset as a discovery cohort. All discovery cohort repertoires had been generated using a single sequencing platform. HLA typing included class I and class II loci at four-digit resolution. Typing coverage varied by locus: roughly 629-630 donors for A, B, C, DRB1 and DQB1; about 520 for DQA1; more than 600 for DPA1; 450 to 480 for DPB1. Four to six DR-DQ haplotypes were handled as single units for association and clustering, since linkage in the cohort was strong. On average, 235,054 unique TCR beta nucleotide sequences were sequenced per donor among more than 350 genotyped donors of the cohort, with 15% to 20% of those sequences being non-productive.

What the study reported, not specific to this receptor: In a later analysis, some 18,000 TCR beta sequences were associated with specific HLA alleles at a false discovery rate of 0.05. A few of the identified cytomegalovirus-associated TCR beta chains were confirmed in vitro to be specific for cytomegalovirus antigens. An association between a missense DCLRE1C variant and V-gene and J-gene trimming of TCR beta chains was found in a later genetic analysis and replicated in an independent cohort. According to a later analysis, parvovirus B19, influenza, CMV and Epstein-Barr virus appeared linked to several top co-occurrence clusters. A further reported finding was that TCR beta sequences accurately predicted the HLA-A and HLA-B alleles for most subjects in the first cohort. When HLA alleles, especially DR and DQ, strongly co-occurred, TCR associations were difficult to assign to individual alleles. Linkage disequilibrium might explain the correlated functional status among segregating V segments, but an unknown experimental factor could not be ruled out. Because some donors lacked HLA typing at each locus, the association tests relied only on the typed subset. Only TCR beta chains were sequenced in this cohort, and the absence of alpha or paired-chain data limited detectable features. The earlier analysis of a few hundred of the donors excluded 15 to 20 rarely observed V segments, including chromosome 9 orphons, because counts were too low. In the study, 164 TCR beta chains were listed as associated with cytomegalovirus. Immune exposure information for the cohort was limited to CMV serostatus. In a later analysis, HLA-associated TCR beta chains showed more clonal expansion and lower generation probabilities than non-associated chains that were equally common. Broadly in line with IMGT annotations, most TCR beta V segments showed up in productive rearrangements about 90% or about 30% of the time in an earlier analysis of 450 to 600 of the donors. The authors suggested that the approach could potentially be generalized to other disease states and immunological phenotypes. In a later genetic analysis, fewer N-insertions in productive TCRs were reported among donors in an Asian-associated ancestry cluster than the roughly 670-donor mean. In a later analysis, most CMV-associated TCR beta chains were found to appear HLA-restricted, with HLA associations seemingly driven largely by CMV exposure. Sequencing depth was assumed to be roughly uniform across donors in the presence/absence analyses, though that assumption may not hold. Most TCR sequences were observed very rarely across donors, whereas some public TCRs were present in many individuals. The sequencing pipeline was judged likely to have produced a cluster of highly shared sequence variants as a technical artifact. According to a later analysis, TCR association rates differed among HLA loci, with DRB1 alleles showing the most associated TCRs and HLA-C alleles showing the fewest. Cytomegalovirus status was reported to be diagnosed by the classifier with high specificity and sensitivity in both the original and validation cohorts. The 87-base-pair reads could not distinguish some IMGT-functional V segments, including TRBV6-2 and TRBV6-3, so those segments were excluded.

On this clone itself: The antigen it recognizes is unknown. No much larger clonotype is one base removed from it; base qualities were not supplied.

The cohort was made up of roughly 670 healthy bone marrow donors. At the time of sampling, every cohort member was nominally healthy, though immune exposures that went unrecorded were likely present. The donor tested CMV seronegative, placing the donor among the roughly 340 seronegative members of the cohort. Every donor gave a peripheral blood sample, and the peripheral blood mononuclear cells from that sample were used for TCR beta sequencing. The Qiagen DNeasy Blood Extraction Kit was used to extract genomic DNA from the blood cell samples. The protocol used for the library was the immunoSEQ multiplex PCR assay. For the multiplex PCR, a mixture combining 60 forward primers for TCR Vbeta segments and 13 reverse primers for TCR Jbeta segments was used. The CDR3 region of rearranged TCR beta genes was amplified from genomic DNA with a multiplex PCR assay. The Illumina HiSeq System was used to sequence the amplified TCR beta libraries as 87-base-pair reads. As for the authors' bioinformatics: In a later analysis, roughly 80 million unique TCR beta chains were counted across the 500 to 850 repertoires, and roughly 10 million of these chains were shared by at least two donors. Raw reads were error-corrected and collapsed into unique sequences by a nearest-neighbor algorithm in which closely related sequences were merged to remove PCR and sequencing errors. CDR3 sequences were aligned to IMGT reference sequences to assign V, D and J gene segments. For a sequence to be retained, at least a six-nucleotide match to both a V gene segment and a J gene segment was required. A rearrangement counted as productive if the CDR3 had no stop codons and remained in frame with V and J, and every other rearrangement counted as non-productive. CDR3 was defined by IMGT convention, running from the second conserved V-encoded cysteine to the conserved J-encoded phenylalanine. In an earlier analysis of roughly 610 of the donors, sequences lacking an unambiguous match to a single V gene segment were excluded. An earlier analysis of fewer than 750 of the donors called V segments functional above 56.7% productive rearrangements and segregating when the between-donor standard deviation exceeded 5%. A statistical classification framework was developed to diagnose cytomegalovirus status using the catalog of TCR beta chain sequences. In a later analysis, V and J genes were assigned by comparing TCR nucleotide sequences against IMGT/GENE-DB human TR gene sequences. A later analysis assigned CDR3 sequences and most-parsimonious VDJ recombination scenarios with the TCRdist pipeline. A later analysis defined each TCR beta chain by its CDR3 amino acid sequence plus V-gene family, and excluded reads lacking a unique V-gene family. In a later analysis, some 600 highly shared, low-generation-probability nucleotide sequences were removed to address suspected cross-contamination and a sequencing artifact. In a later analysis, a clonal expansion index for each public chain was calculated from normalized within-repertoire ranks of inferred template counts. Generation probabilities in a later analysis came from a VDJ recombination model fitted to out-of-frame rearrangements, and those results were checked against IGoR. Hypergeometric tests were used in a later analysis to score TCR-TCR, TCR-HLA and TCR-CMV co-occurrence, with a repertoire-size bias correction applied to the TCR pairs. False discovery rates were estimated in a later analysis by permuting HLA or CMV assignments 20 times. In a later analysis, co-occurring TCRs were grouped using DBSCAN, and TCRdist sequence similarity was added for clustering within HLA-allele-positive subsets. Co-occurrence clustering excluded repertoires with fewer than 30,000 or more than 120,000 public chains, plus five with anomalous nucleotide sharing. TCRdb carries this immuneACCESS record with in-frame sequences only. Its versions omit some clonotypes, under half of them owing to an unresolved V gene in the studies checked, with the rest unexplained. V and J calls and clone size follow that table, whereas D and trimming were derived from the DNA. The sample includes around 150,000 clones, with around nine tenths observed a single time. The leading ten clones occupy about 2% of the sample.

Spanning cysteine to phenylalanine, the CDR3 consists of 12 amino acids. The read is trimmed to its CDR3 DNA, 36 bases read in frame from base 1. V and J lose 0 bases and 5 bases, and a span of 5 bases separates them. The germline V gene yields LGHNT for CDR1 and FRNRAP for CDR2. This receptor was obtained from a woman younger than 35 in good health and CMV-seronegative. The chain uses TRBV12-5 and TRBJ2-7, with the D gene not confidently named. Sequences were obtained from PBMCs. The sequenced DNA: TGTGCTAGTGGTTTGGTACGGGACGAGCAGTACTTC. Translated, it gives CASGLVRDEQYF.